One sample yielded the 25 T cell receptor beta chains listed below, sequenced in a study of cytomegalovirus exposure and HLA in healthy donors. The PCR contained 60 Vbeta and 13 Jbeta primers. Sequenced by immunoSEQ multiplex PCR; TCRdb stores in-frame clones only, minus some. This sample has around 130,000 clones, with 75% found just once. Sequencing was performed on PBMCs. The receptors stem from a man aged 25 to 40 in good health and CMV-seronegative.

This chain links TRBV28 with TRBJ1-1; 12 bases are a match to TRBD1. The CDR3 runs to 19 residues. J lost 4 bases, V lost 6 bases, and 18 bases had no gene match. Per the germline V gene, CDR1 is MDHEN and CDR2 is SYDVKM. In nucleotides, the CDR3 is TGTGCCAGCAGAATACCAGCCCGGGACAGGGGGCCTGGGAGCACTGAAGCTTTCTTT. It encodes CASRIPARDRGPGSTEAFF. Full variable domain (outside the CDR3, taken from reference TRBV28 and TRBJ1-1): DVKVTQSSRYLVKRTGEKVFLECVQDMDHENMFWYRQDPGLGLRLIYFSYDVKMKEKGDIPEGYSVSREKKERFSLILESASTNQTSMYLCASRIPARDRGPGSTEAFFGQGTRLTVV.

This chain joins TRBV27 and TRBJ2-1, with no clear D. Germline V gene sequence: CDR1 MNHEY, CDR2 SMNVEV (reference sequence). CDR3 length equals 15 residues. The V gene lost 2 bases and the J gene lost 7 bases, with 15 bases spanning the gap. DNA of the CDR3: TGTGCCAGCAGTTTAATCCCCAAAGCGCATAATGAGCAGTTCTTC. This codes for CASSLIPKAHNEQFF.

The chain links TRBV5-1 to TRBJ2-1, with D maybe TRBD1 (6 bases). The CDR3 is 12 residues long. Germline-derived CDR1 and CDR2 are SGHRS and YFSETQ. Trimming cost V 3 bases and J 7 bases, with 8 bases left between them. The CDR3 DNA follows: TGCGCCAGCAGCTACAGGGAAAATGAGCAGTTCTTC. Amino acid sequence: CASSYRENEQFF.

This clone was observed a few times. The same CDR3 can be traced to other DNA sequences in this sample. The chain is built from TRBV4-3 and TRBJ2-1; 10 bases are a match to TRBD2. V lost 0 bases to trimming and J lost 0 bases; unmatched junction nucleotides: 2. Germline V lookup: CDR1 LGHNA, CDR2 YSLEER. The CDR3 extends over 17 amino acids. The DNA for the CDR3 is TGCGCCAGCAGCCAAGATGCTAGCGGGAGCTCCTACAATGAGCAGTTCTTC. Its protein product is CASSQDASGSSYNEQFF.

CDR3 in amino acids: CASSLFSGEIGNQPQHF. As DNA, the CDR3 is TGTGCCAGCAGTTTATTCTCAGGGGAGATAGGCAATCAGCCCCAGCATTTT. The rearrangement joins TRBV27 to TRBJ1-5, with a weak D call TRBD1 (6 bases). Per the germline V gene, CDR1 is MNHEY and CDR2 is SMNVEV (reference sequence). The CDR3 covers 17 residues. Trimming shortened V by 1 base and J by 2 bases, and 15 bases separated the two germline ends.

V gene TRBV6-1 combines with J gene TRBJ2-7; D perhaps matches TRBD2 (5 bases). The CDR3 runs to 12 residues. Trimming took 2 bases from V and 7 from J, leaving 9 bases between them. Germline CDR1 MNHNS, CDR2 SASEGT. The CDR3 protein is CASSERGREQYF. Here the CDR3 DNA reads TGTGCCAGCAGTGAAAGAGGGCGGGAGCAGTACTTC.

This chain connects TRBV7-6 to TRBJ1-1; 8 bases match TRBD1. V lost 4 bases to trimming and J lost 5 bases; unmatched junction nucleotides: 6. The CDR3 length is 14 residues. Germline CDR1 and CDR2: SGHVS and FNYEAQ. The DNA of the CDR3 is TGTGCCAGCAGCTACGGACAGGGTCGGACTGAAGCTTTCTTT. The encoded protein is CASSYGQGRTEAFF.

The rearrangement links TRBV7-2 to TRBJ1-3; a weak D match, TRBD1 (5 bases). The CDR3 length is 13 residues. The germline gives CDR1 SGHTA, CDR2 FQGNSA. The V and J ends lost 1 base and 6 bases respectively, with 7 bases between them. CDR3 protein: CASSLGRVNTIYF. The CDR3 DNA reads as TGTGCCAGCAGCTTAGGCAGGGTAAACACCATATATTTT.

V gene TRBV18 combines with J gene TRBJ1-5; weak D call: TRBD1 (5 bases). V lost 3 bases to trimming and J lost 7 bases, with 13 bases between them. CDR3 length: 14 amino acids. Germline lookup yields CDR1 KGHSH and CDR2 LQKENI. CDR3 region: CASSPGGSGQPQHF. The CDR3 bases are TGTGCCAGCTCACCGGGGGGGAGTGGGCAGCCCCAGCATTTT.

The V call is TRBV7-9, the J call TRBJ1-4, with TRBD1 identical over 7 bases. The CDR3 sequence is 14 residues long. Trimming took 4 bases from V and 7 from J; bases not matched to a gene: 6. Germline-derived CDR1 and CDR2 are SEHNR and FQNEAQ (reference sequence). Written as DNA, the CDR3 is TGTGCCAGCAGCTCACAGGGGTCCGGTGAAAAACTGTTTTTT. Amino acids: CASSSQGSGEKLFF.

The rearrangement links TRBV30 to TRBJ2-6, with a possible D match to TRBD1 (5 bases). V dropped 8 bases and J dropped 2 bases, with 16 bases sitting between them. Germline loops: CDR1 GTSNPN, CDR2 SVGIG (reference sequence). The CDR3 is 15 residues long. The CDR3 protein is CAGTGSLAGANVLTF. The CDR3 DNA sequence: TGTGCCGGTACAGGATCTCTTGCTGGGGCCAACGTCCTGACTTTC.

The chain combines TRBV9 with TRBJ2-1, with D perhaps TRBD1 (5 bases). This CDR3 has 14 amino acids. Germline CDR1 and CDR2: SGDLS and YYNGEE. The ends were cut back, 0 bases at V and 6 bases at J, with 10 bases in the middle. DNA of the CDR3: TGTGCCAGCAGCGTAGTCGGCCAGGGCAATGAGCAGTTCTTC. Translated, it gives CASSVVGQGNEQFF.

The chain combines TRBV7-2 with TRBJ2-5; 12 positions match TRBD2. The CDR3 extends over 14 amino acids. The V gene's germline CDR1 is SGHTA and CDR2 FQGNSA. Trimming cost V 5 bases and J 5 bases; bases outside gene matches: 3. DNA of the CDR3: TGTGCCAGCAGCCGACTAGCGGGAGTGGAGACCCAGTACTTC. Its protein product is CASSRLAGVETQYF.

Judged by abundance, this clone is medium-sized (0.01 to 0.1%). The chain is built from TRBV6-6 and TRBJ1-1, with 10 bases matching TRBD1. In germline, CDR1 is MNHNY, CDR2 SVGAGI (reference sequence). The V and J ends lost 2 bases and 3 bases, in that order; junction bases with no gene match: 3. This CDR3 has 15 amino acids. This CDR3 is CASSYEGQGDTEAFF. CDR3 in DNA: TGTGCCAGCAGTTACGAAGGACAGGGGGACACTGAAGCTTTCTTT.

In this sample, this clone turned up once. The gene calls are TRBV4-2 and TRBJ2-2; D might be TRBD1 (6 bases). V gave up 0 bases and J gave up 5 bases, with 10 bases separating them. The CDR3 consists of 15 residues. The germline V gene has CDR1 LGHNA and CDR2 YNFKEQ. This chain's CDR3 is CASSQDGQQTGELFF. In DNA, the CDR3 is TGTGCCAGCAGCCAAGATGGACAGCAAACCGGGGAGCTGTTTTTT.

This rearrangement joins TRBV19 to TRBJ1-1, with TRBD1 matching 7 bases. The V segment lost 3 bases and the J segment 1 base; nucleotides outside the gene matches: 2. The CDR3 totals 14 residues. CDR1 and CDR2 (germline): LNHDA, SQIVND (reference sequence). CDR3 sequence (DNA): TGTGCCAGTAGTATGAGGGACAGGAACACTGAAGCTTTCTTT. Protein: CASSMRDRNTEAFF.

The chain couples TRBV29-1 to TRBJ1-1, with unresolved D. The CDR3 contains 11 residues. The V gene's germline CDR1 is SQVTM and CDR2 ANQGSEA. V gave up 3 bases and J gave up 1 base, with 3 bases separating them. The CDR3 loop is CSVDKNTEAFF. The CDR3 DNA follows: TGCAGCGTTGACAAGAACACTGAAGCTTTCTTT.

The genes are TRBV28 and TRBJ2-2; 7 bases match TRBD2. Per germline, CDR1 MDHEN and CDR2 SYDVKM. CDR3 length equals 15 residues. With V trimmed by 2 bases and J by 4 bases, 4 bases remained unmatched. CDR3 nucleotide sequence: TGTGCCAGCAGTTTAGCGGGGGAAGGCACCGGGGAGCTGTTTTTT. This translates into CASSLAGEGTGELFF.

The gene calls are TRBV30 and TRBJ1-1; weak D call: TRBD1 (5 bases). The CDR3 sequence is 13 residues long. The germline V gene encodes CDR1 GTSNPN and CDR2 SVGIG (reference sequence). CDR3 in DNA: TGTGCTCACACGGGACTCTCGAACACTGAAGCTTTCTTT. Amino acids: CAHTGLSNTEAFF.

The rearrangement joins TRBV7-8 to TRBJ1-4, with TRBD1 matching 7 bases. Germline values: CDR1 SGHVS, CDR2 FQNEAQ. The CDR3 extends over 13 amino acids. V gave up 5 bases and J gave up 6 bases; unmatched junction bases: 3. For the CDR3, the DNA is TGTGCCAGCAGCCTCGGGACAGATGAAAAACTGTTTTTT. Protein sequence: CASSLGTDEKLFF.

V and J are TRBV11-2 and TRBJ1-2; TRBD1 matches 7 bases. This CDR3 region has 11 residues. Germline V gene data show CDR1 as SGHAT and CDR2 as FQNNGV. V trimming: 4 bases; J trimming: 7 bases; junction bases outside the gene matches: 0. The DNA for the CDR3 is TGTGCCAGCAGCTACAGGGGTGGCTACACCTTC. Translated: CASSYRGGYTF.

V gene TRBV10-2 combines with J gene TRBJ2-7, with 9 bases that match TRBD2. V shed 8 bases, J shed 1 base, and the junction held 6 bases outside the gene matches. The CDR3 spans 14 residues. Germline loops: CDR1 WSHSY, CDR2 SAAADI. CDR3 bases: TGCGCCAGCGGGAGTAGCGGGGGTTCCTACGAGCAGTACTTC. The encoded protein is CASGSSGGSYEQYF.

The CDR3 nucleotides read TGTGCCACCCCAGCGGGGAAACCCGAAAATGAGCAGTTCTTC. It encodes CATPAGKPENEQFF. This chain joins TRBV13 and TRBJ2-1, with 7 positions matching TRBD2. The CDR3 length is 14 residues. Trimming at V came to 10 bases and at J to 7 bases, leaving 13 bases not matched to a gene. CDR1 and CDR2 (germline): PRHDT, FYEKMQ (reference sequence). Full variable domain (remainder filled in from reference TRBV13 and TRBJ2-1): AAGVIQSPRHLIKEKRETATLKCYPIPRHDTVYWYQQGPGQDPQFLISFYEKMQSDKGSIPDRFSAQQFSDYHSELNMSSLELGDSALYFCATPAGKPENEQFFGPGTRLTVL.

The gene calls are TRBV28 and TRBJ1-5; D not certain. CDR3 length: 12 amino acids. The germline CDR1 and CDR2 sequences are MDHEN and SYDVKM. The V and J ends lost 6 bases and 4 bases respectively, with 7 bases between them. For the CDR3, the DNA is TGTGCCAGCAGACAGTTAAATCAGCCCCAGCATTTT. This translates into CASRQLNQPQHF.

V gene TRBV5-4 combines with J gene TRBJ2-7; tentatively, D is TRBD1 (6 bases). Trimming took 0 bases from V and 6 from J, leaving 10 bases between them. The germline V gene encodes CDR1 SGHNT and CDR2 YYREEE (reference sequence). The CDR3 extends over 13 amino acids. The CDR3 is CASSLDRDAEQYF. The DNA for the CDR3 is TGTGCCAGCAGCTTGGACAGGGATGCCGAGCAGTACTTC.